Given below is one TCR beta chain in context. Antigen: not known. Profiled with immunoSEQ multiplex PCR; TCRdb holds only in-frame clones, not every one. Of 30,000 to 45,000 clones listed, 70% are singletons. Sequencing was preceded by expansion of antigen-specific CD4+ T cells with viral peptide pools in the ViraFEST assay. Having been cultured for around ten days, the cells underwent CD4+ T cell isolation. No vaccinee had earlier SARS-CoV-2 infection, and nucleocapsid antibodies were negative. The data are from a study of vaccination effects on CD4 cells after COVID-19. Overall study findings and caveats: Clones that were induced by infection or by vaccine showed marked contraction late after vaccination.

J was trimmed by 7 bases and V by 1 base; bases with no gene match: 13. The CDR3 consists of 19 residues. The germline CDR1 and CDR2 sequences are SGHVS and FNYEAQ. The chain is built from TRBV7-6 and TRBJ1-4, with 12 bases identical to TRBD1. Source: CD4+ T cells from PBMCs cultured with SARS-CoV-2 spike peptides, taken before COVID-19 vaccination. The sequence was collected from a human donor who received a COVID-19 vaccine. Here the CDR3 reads CASSLVAGTGGALFEKLFF. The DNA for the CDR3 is TGTGCCAGCAGCTTAGTAGCCGGGACAGGGGGCGCCTTGTTTGAAAAACTGTTTTTT. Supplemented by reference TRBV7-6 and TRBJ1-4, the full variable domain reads GAGVSQSPRYKVTKRGQDVALRCDPISGHVSLYWYRQALGQGPEFLTYFNYEAQQDKSGLPNDRFSAERPEGSISTLTIQRTEQRDSAMYRCASSLVAGTGGALFEKLFFGSGTQLSVL.